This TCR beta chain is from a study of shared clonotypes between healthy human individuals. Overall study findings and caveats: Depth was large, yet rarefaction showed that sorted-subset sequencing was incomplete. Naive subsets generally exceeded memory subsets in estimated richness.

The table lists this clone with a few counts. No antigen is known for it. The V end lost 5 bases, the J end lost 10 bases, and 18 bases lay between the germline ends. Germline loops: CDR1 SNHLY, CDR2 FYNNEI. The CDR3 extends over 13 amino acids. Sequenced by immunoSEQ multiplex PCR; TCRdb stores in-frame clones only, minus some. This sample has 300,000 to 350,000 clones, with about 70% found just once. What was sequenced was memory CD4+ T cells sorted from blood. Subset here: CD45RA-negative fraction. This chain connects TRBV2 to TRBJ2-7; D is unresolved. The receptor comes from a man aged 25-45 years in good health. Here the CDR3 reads CASSSYDLAPQYF. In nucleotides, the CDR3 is TGTGCCAGCAGTTCCTACGACCTGGCCCCCCAGTACTTC.